Listed below are T cell receptor beta chains from one sample, sequenced in a study of cytomegalovirus exposure and HLA in healthy donors. The data were produced by immunoSEQ multiplex PCR, yet TCRdb's version contains in-frame clones alone and is incomplete. The table includes some 170,000 clones, more than 80% detected once. Sequenced input: PBMCs. Receptors originate from a woman aged 50 to 65 in good health and CMV-seronegative. Both conserved end residues are part of each CDR3. The D gene is left open where the match is weak. Clone size is stated in some rows and not others, as once, few, many or a class when expanded.

CDR3nt | CDR3aa | abundance | d_gene | j_gene | v_gene
TGCGCCAGCAGCCAAGAGATGGCCTCGGGAGACGGCTACACCTTC | CASSQEMASGDGYTF | - | - | TRBJ1-2 | TRBV4-1
TGTGCCAGTAGTATTCAGGGTAGGGATGGCTACACCTTC | CASSIQGRDGYTF | - | - | TRBJ1-2 | TRBV19
TGTGCCAGCAGGGACAGGACCTTCAGTGACACCGGGGAGCTGTTTTTT | CASRDRTFSDTGELFF | few | TRBD1 | TRBJ2-2 | TRBV2
TGTGCCAGCAGCTTTGGTTCGCAGGGGCTCGAGCAGTACTTC | CASSFGSQGLEQYF | once | - | TRBJ2-7 | TRBV11-1
TGTGCCAGCAGCCCGCAGCGGGGGGCCAATGAGCAGTTCTTC | CASSPQRGANEQFF | few | TRBD2 | TRBJ2-1 | TRBV11-3
TGTGCCAGCAGCGTAGTTGGAGATCCCACGAACACCGGGGAGCTGTTTTTT | CASSVVGDPTNTGELFF | - | - | TRBJ2-2 | TRBV9
TGTGCCAGCAGCCTGTGGGGGGGGACAGATACGCAGTATTTT | CASSLWGGTDTQYF | - | TRBD2 | TRBJ2-3 | TRBV7-6
TGTGCCAGCAGTGCCGTAGGGGGTTCACCCCTCCACTTT | CASSAVGGSPLHF | - | - | TRBJ1-6 | TRBV9
TGTGCCAGCAGCTTAACGCCTGGGGGCACGTACGAGCAGTACTTC | CASSLTPGGTYEQYF | - | - | TRBJ2-7 | TRBV7-9
TGCGCCAGCAGTGAATCCCCAGGGGGCGACACCGGGGAGCTGTTTTTT | CASSESPGGDTGELFF | once | TRBD1 | TRBJ2-2 | TRBV10-1
TGTGCCAGCACGAGAGAAACTGAAGCTTTCTTT | CASTRETEAFF | - | - | TRBJ1-1 | TRBV2
TGTGCCAGCAGCTTAATGCCAGACATGAACACTGAAGCTTTCTTT | CASSLMPDMNTEAFF | - | - | TRBJ1-1 | TRBV7-3
TGTGCCAGCACCTTGAGAGGGGGCAGGGCGAGGGCCGGGGAGCTGTTTTTT | CASTLRGGRARAGELFF | - | TRBD1 | TRBJ2-2 | TRBV7-2
TGCAGCGTTGCAGGGGGCAGGGCTAGCGGGAGCTACGAGCAGTACTTC | CSVAGGRASGSYEQYF | - | TRBD2 | TRBJ2-7 | TRBV29-1